A selection of T cell receptor beta chains follows, all from one sample in a study of T-cell reconstitution after alpha-beta-depleted transplantation in children. TCRdb re-derived calls from the PCR reads in MiXCR, one entry per CDR3 protein. The table shows around 600,000 distinct CDR3 sequences, with approximately 17% occurring only once. The source material was PBMCs from the stem cell graft donor, sampled from the stem cell graft. The receptors come from a human donor who donated a stem cell graft to a child with acute myeloid leukemia. CDR3s include the opening cysteine and the closing phenylalanine or tryptophan.

J gene,V gene,CDR3 protein
TRBJ2-1,TRBV13,CASSARTGWDEQFF
TRBJ2-7,TRBV27,CASSLRLVDEQYF
TRBJ2-3,TRBV11-2,CASSLDYISGGAMDTQYF
TRBJ1-1,TRBV21-1,CASSLRTGNNGTEAFF
TRBJ2-3,TRBV7-3,CASSRTSGSSDTQYF
TRBJ2-3,TRBV6-5,CASSYPPGAIADTQYF
TRBJ2-5,TRBV29-1,CSVERDIHQETQYF
TRBJ2-3,TRBV20-1,CSARPTATWADTQYF
TRBJ2-1,TRBV29-1,CSAKDSEQFF
TRBJ1-1,TRBV12-3/TRBV12-4,CASSFSGMNTEAFF
TRBJ1-1,TRBV7-2,CASSFQVKNPEAFF
TRBJ2-6,TRBV29-1,CSVRGDSGANVLTF
TRBJ2-1,TRBV7-9,CASSFGTSTAEQFF
TRBJ1-3,TRBV7-9,CASSQGVDRRRGNTIYF
TRBJ2-7,TRBV5-1,CASSWDLSTYEQYF
TRBJ2-1,TRBV7-2,CASSFGDYADNEQFF
TRBJ2-3,TRBV20-1,CSARVGGKDTQYF
TRBJ2-1,TRBV7-9,CASSLGQTASGGDEQFF
TRBJ2-1,TRBV7-2,CASSLAGGPAYNEQFF
TRBJ1-3,TRBV5-6,CASRRGENTIYF
TRBJ2-3,TRBV28,CASSLGRELAETDTQYF
TRBJ1-6,TRBV28,CASRVDGSSPLHF
TRBJ1-3,TRBV20-1,CSARGLSSGNTIYF
TRBJ2-5,TRBV20-1,CSAAQGPQETQYF
TRBJ2-7,TRBV7-9,CASSWAGPVREQYF
TRBJ1-5,TRBV28,CASTSPGERQPQHF
TRBJ1-1,TRBV4-3,CASSQDERVYTEAFF
TRBJ2-1,TRBV29-1,CSVQTGREQFF
TRBJ2-1,TRBV9,CASSVVGGAVNEQFF
TRBJ2-1,TRBV29-1,CSVEVLQIGNEQFF
TRBJ2-1,TRBV11-3,CASTNPGPYNEQFF
TRBJ1-6,TRBV29-1,CSVARVARGSPLHF
TRBJ1-2,TRBV18,CASSPLGPGYGYTF
TRBJ1-6,TRBV20-1,CSARDFRKAFTGSPLHF
TRBJ2-3,TRBV20-1,CSARLITDTQYF
TRBJ1-6,TRBV2,CASRKETGLDSPLHF
TRBJ1-3,TRBV20-1,CSARDRQMGNTIYF
TRBJ2-1,TRBV24-1,CATSDPVAAGYNEQFF
TRBJ2-6,TRBV29-1,CSVATGGAGANVLTF
TRBJ1-1,TRBV7-7,CASSLHQGTEAFF
TRBJ1-2,TRBV9,CASSVARQGEGYTF
TRBJ1-6,TRBV7-9,CASSLRSEDSPLHF
TRBJ2-2,TRBV12-3/TRBV12-4,CASSLRVRNLFF
TRBJ1-1,TRBV20-1,CSASSTANTEAFF
TRBJ1-3,TRBV12-3/TRBV12-4,CASSRDRVLGNTIYF
TRBJ2-1,TRBV10-3,CAISETTGYNEQFF
TRBJ2-7,TRBV29-1,CSVEGAGGTYEQYF
TRBJ1-6,TRBV20-1,CSARGEVSGNSPLHF
TRBJ1-1,TRBV18,CASSPLLTGNTEAFF
TRBJ2-3,TRBV7-7,CASSLGEQASDTQYF
TRBJ2-5,TRBV7-2,CASSYRTSGGRETQYF
TRBJ2-1,TRBV4-3,CASKPSGSYNEQFF
TRBJ1-4,TRBV20-1,CSARDGRGATNEKLFF
TRBJ2-3,TRBV11-2,CASSLRGSSRSTDTQYF